This T cell receptor beta chain was identified during a study of shared clonotypes between healthy human individuals (dated by TCRdb to about 2020). In terms of the full investigation: A couple of women and a few men aged 18 to 49 years were included in the cohort. Libraries were prepared and TCR repertoires were sequenced by different laboratories using diverse techniques, in order to increase sequencing depth and limit assay-specific biases. To estimate repertoire size and how much clonotypes are shared between individuals, the study performed deep sequencing of blood TCR repertoires from a few healthy adults. Each donor's leukapheresis produced roughly between about 0.9 and 9.5 billion PBMCs. For each donor, CD4 naive and CD4 memory were each run on three plates, CD8 naive on two plates, and CD8 memory on one plate.

Comment on this clone: The antigen it binds to is not known. No base quality information exists; no much larger clone differs at one position.

The donors were healthy, HIV-negative adults with no recently reported acute infections or vaccinations. All donors were Caucasian adults living in Nashville, Tennessee, USA. CD4+ T cells were enriched by magnetic negative selection; naive cells were then positively selected on CD45RA, and the negative fraction formed the memory subset. Blood was collected by leukapheresis, and PBMCs were isolated by Ficoll-Histopaque density gradient centrifugation and then cryopreserved in liquid nitrogen vapor phase. Analytical flow cytometry was used to check the purity and quantity of each magnetically sorted T cell population. Each sorted fraction had its genomic DNA isolated and then quantified by UV absorbance on a Nanodrop 2000c. Using the deep immunoSEQ assay, TCR CDR3 regions were amplified from genomic DNA by multiplex PCR. Genomic DNA extracted from each cell subset was distributed evenly over all wells of several immunoSEQ 96-well plates, and each plate served as one replicate. Each replicate PCR for sorted subsets received around 200 ng genomic DNA, equal to around 32,000 T cell genomes. Purified libraries were quantified with a Qubit 3.0 fluorometer, sized on a Bioanalyzer 2100, and re-quantified with the KAPA Library Quantification kit. A separate single-read 150-cycle Illumina NextSeq 550 flow cell was used to sequence each immunoSEQ 96-well plate. Regarding the original processing steps: The immunoSEQ output contained only junctional sequences without quality scores, so filtering could not match that applied to full-length reads. To assign V/J genes and CDR3, sequences were annotated against IMGT germline references using PyIR, a Python wrapper for IgBLAST v1.9. Reads with weak V/J assignments (E-value above 1e-6), missing CDR3, stop codons, out-of-frame junctions, or ambiguous translated residues were removed. A V3J clonotype was defined by an identical inferred V gene, J gene, and CDR3 amino acid sequence. Percentage overlap between repertoires was calculated by dividing the number of shared unique clonotypes by the size of the smaller repertoire. Richness of each repertoire was evaluated using RTK rarefaction, the Chao1 estimator, and Recon v2.1 estimates of unobserved clonotypes. Generation probabilities were computed with OLGA for all TCRbeta clonotypes obtained by the gDNA method from several donors. TCRdb obtained this table from immuneACCESS and retained in-frame rearrangements with V and J assigned. These tables miss some clones; where compared with another copy, unresolved V genes account for less than half of the shortfall, and the remainder is unexplained. V and J calls and clone size are given by that table; D and trimming were obtained from the DNA. The sample yields 300,000 to 400,000 clones; under 80% were counted once. Jointly, the top ten make up about a tenth of the sample.

General study outcomes and caveats: Naive subsets generally had larger estimated clonotype richness than memory subsets did. Incomplete sequencing was indicated by rarefaction of sorted-subset datasets, despite the large sequencing depth. Because the study included a small number of donors, the genetic and exposure-history diversity represented was limited. Sampling was restricted to blood, and TCR repertoires in tissue are likely to differ from TCR repertoires in blood. About 5% of naive CD4, around 4% of naive CD8, roughly 2.5% of memory CD4, and less than 0.45% of memory CD8 clonotypes were shared across several donors. Compared with non-shared clonotypes, clonotypes shared by all four sorted-subset donors had higher generation probabilities. Based on pairwise subsampling, the degree of clonotype sharing among donors was expected to be affected by sequencing depth.

The sequencing sample was made of memory CD4+ T cells sorted from blood. Interpreted using the paper, the cell subset or site label stands for: CD45RA-negative fraction. The clonotype was recovered from a young man in good health.

The nucleotide sequence reads as follows: TGTGCCAGCAGCCCACAGGTCCGAGCGCGCGAGCAGTACTTC. Protein translation: CASSPQVRAREQYF. The chain is made from TRBV6-1 and TRBJ2-7; a tentative D call is TRBD1 (5 bases match). From cysteine to phenylalanine, the CDR3 is 14 amino acids long. The CDR3 DNA has 42 bases and is translated from base 1. V is shortened by 6 bases, J by 6 bases, and the region joining them spans 18 bases. As encoded in the germline V gene, CDR1 is MNHNS while CDR2 is SASEGT.